Listed here are 14 T cell receptor beta chains from one sample, sequenced in a study of T cell repertoires in cytomegalovirus infection. Via MiXCR, TCRdb re-called the reads, giving one row per CDR3 protein. The table includes around 110,000 distinct CDR3 sequences, 10% detected once. Their antigen targets remain unknown. Material: PBMCs, sequenced either directly or after in vitro stimulation (not recorded which). All receptors derive from a human donor in good health (CMV status not recorded). Some clones in this sample may be carry-over from other donors' samples.

This clonotype has a count of ten or more. The chain is built from TRBV7-2 and TRBJ1-1, with no clear D. CDR3 length: 16 amino acids. CDR1 is SGHTA and CDR2 is FQGNSA in the germline V gene. V was pared by 0 bases and J by 4 bases, with 15 bases between. In nucleotides, the CDR3 is TGTGCCAGCAGCTTAGCCGGACTATGGTCTGGCACTGAAGCTTTCTTT. Protein sequence: CASSLAGLWSGTEAFF.

This sequence joins TRBV12-3 or TRBV12-4 and TRBJ1-3, with 7 bases aligning to TRBD1. Trimming took 5 bases from V and 4 from J; bases not matched to a gene: 8. This CDR3 contains 15 residues. CDR3 nucleotides: TGTGCCAGCAGTAAAAGGGGGCGCACGGGAAACACCATATATTTT. Translating gives CASSKRGRTGNTIYF.

The table lists this clonotype with a count of one. The gene calls are TRBV6-4 and TRBJ2-3; D assignment may be TRBD1 or TRBD2 (5 bases each). The CDR3 sequence is 17 residues long. V shed 7 bases and J shed 0 bases, with 20 bases lying between them. Germline V gene lookup returns CDR1 MRHNA and CDR2 SNTAGT. In DNA, the CDR3 is TGTGCCAGCATTGCTTCCCGGGACGGGTCTAGCACAGATACGCAGTATTTT. Its protein is CASIASRDGSSTDTQYF.

This clonotype was picked up many times. The chain couples TRBV7-6 to TRBJ2-2; TRBD2 aligns across 7 bases. The CDR3 extends over 15 amino acids. V shed 1 base and J 4 bases; nucleotides not matched to a gene: 3. Per the germline V gene, CDR1 is SGHVS and CDR2 is FNYEAQ. The CDR3 DNA is TGTGCCAGCAGCTTAGTTGGCGGGAGCACCGGGGAGCTGTTTTTT. Protein sequence: CASSLVGGSTGELFF.

This clonotype was counted a few times. This sequence joins TRBV4-3 and TRBJ1-5, with D perhaps matching TRBD1 (5 bases). Germline V lookup: CDR1 LGHNA, CDR2 YSLEER. V was cut by 0 bases and J by 3 bases, with 9 bases left in between. CDR3 length: 15 amino acids. This chain's CDR3 is CASSQDWGPNQPQHF. Written as DNA, the CDR3 is TGCGCCAGCAGCCAAGATTGGGGCCCCAATCAGCCCCAGCATTTT.

This clonotype was counted many times. The chain couples TRBV7-2 to TRBJ2-7, with no clear D. CDR1 is SGHTA, CDR2 FQGNSA, per germline. Deletions cut 3 bases from V and 0 bases from J, with 12 bases between. This CDR3 is 15 amino acids long. The CDR3 here is CASSFSPSPSYEQYV. CDR3 nucleotide sequence: TGTGCCAGCAGCTTTAGCCCCAGTCCCTCCTACGAGCAGTACGTC.

The chain carries TRBV11-3 and TRBJ2-2; D is possibly TRBD1 or TRBD2 (6 bases each). Germline assignment: CDR1 SGHNT and CDR2 YENEEA. V was shortened by 6 bases and J by 3 bases, with 17 bases between the two germline ends. The CDR3 extends over 16 amino acids. For the CDR3, the DNA is TGTGCCAGCAGTAAGGGGGAGGCGTCGGACACCGGGGAGCTGTTTTTT. Its protein is CASSKGEASDTGELFF.

In this sample, this clonotype turned up a few times. The rearrangement uses TRBV5-1 and TRBJ2-4; perhaps D is TRBD1 or TRBD2 (5 bases each). V gave up 1 base and J gave up 8 bases, with 10 bases separating them. The length of the CDR3 is 13 residues. Per germline, CDR1 SGHRS and CDR2 YFSETQ. The CDR3 DNA follows: TGCGCCAGCAGCTTGACCCGAGGGGACATTCAGTACTTC. It yields the protein CASSLTRGDIQYF. The entire variable domain, with the rest obtained from reference TRBV5-1 and TRBJ2-4, is as follows: KAGVTQTPRYLIKTRGQQVTLSCSPISGHRSVSWYQQTPGQGLQFLFEYFSETQRNKGNFPGRFSGRQFSNSRSEMNVSTLELGDSALYLCASSLTRGDIQYFGAGTRLSVL.

This clonotype has only a few counts. This chain connects TRBV20-1 to TRBJ1-1, with D tentatively TRBD1 (6 bases). Germline V gene sequence: CDR1 DFQATT, CDR2 SNEGSKA (reference sequence). Trimming took 5 bases from V and 8 from J, leaving 18 bases between them. The CDR3 spans 13 residues. The CDR3 reads CSAPHGGGSEAFF. CDR3 bases: TGCAGTGCTCCTCACGGGGGGGGCTCGGAAGCTTTCTTT.

This clonotype was detected only a few times. The chain is built from TRBV4-3 and TRBJ1-6, with unresolved D. Between the trimmed V and J ends, which lost 0 bases and 6 bases, there was a span of 9 bases. Germline assignment: CDR1 LGHNA and CDR2 YSLEER. The CDR3 has 15 residues. The CDR3 DNA reads as TGCGCCAGCAGCCAAGATCTGGCGGTTAATTCACCCCTCCACTTT. Translation: CASSQDLAVNSPLHF.

The chain couples TRBV11-2 to TRBJ2-2; D might be TRBD2 (6 bases). The CDR3 contains 15 residues. V lost 1 base and J lost 4, with 10 bases in between. Per the germline V gene, CDR1 is SGHAT and CDR2 is FQNNGV. The CDR3 coding sequence is TGTGCCAGCAGCTTAGCAGGGCGGGGCACCGGGGAGCTGTTTTTT. Its translation: CASSLAGRGTGELFF.

This clonotype has ten or more counts. The CDR3 DNA follows: TGTGCCAGCAGTCCTCAAGACGTCCTAGCGGGGTACAATGAGCAGTTCTTC. It is translated as CASSPQDVLAGYNEQFF. This chain joins TRBV14 and TRBJ2-1; TRBD2 matches at 9 bases. CDR1 and CDR2 from the germline V gene are SGHDN and FVKESK. Germline trimming cut 6 bases from V and 4 bases from J; bases unmatched to any gene: 13. The CDR3 consists of 17 residues.

The genes are TRBV6-5 and TRBJ1-4; D call uncertain. Germline values: CDR1 MNHEY, CDR2 SVGAGI. Trimming removed 6 bases at V and 8 bases at J, with 16 bases between. The CDR3 contains 14 residues. The CDR3 here is CASSRTGLVEKLFF. CDR3 in DNA: TGTGCCAGCAGCCGAACCGGTTTAGTCGAAAAACTGTTTTTT.

The chain combines TRBV20-1 with TRBJ2-3, with TRBD2 matching 9 bases. The germline gives CDR1 DFQATT, CDR2 SNEGSKA (reference sequence). Losses at the gene ends were 3 bases for V and 8 bases for J; bases not matched to a gene: 9. The CDR3 has 14 residues. Here the CDR3 DNA reads TGCAGTGCTAGCCGCGGGAGGGCCTTGGGTACGCAGTATTTT. It translates to CSASRGRALGTQYF.